A single TCR beta chain is shown here with its context. While infection was still active, Seattle patients were enrolled and then followed longitudinally. The data derive from a study of blood T cell repertoires in COVID-19. Study-level background: The United States, Italy and Spain provided the acute and convalescent COVID-19 samples. T cells, B-cell-depleted T cells, or PBMCs provided the cDNA or gDNA that served as material.

Germline loops: CDR1 MNHEY, CDR2 SVGEGT. The CDR3 is 14 residues long. Trimming took off 2 bases at V and 4 bases at J, with 8 bases between the two ends. Clones were sequenced by immunoSEQ multiplex PCR, and TCRdb holds only the in-frame ones, with some missing. The sample holds 220,000 or so clones, about 88% seen once. Source material: peripheral blood. V and J are TRBV6-2 or TRBV6-3 and TRBJ2-2; TRBD2 might be the D (5 bases). The source of this sequence is a woman aged 45-59 years with COVID-19, enrolled during active disease. The CDR3, as DNA: TGTGCCAGCAGTTACGAGGGTACCACCGGGGAGCTGTTTTTT. Its protein is CASSYEGTTGELFF.